These 10 T cell receptor beta chains originate from one sample sequenced in a study of cytomegalovirus exposure and HLA in healthy donors. PCR used 60 Vbeta primers and 13 Jbeta primers. Assay used: immunoSEQ multiplex PCR; TCRdb lists only in-frame clones, some missing. The sample lists fewer than 250,000 clones, more than 65% occurring once. Sequencing was performed on PBMCs. These receptors originate from a man aged 40-49 years in good health and CMV-seropositive.

The rearrangement links TRBV7-9 to TRBJ1-4, with D tentatively TRBD1 (6 bases). V was pared by 3 bases and J by 3 bases, with 20 bases between. Germline lookup yields CDR1 SEHNR and CDR2 FQNEAQ (reference sequence). CDR3 length: 18 residues. This CDR3 reads CASSFGQSLQIANEKLFF. CDR3 in DNA: TGTGCCAGCAGCTTCGGACAGAGCCTCCAAATCGCTAATGAAAAACTGTTTTTT. Full variable domain (missing parts from reference TRBV7-9 and TRBJ1-4): DTGVSQNPRHKITKRGQNVTFRCDPISEHNRLYWYRQTLGQGPEFLTYFQNEAQLEKSRLLSDRFSAERPKGSFSTLEIQRTEQGDSAMYLCASSFGQSLQIANEKLFFGSGTQLSVL.

This chain connects TRBV5-6 to TRBJ2-2; D unclear. CDR1 and CDR2 (germline): SGHDT, YYEEEE. The CDR3 consists of 12 residues. The V and J ends lost 0 bases and 6 bases respectively, with 3 bases between them. This CDR3 reads CASSLAAGELFF. The CDR3 nucleotides read TGTGCCAGCAGCTTGGCCGCCGGGGAGCTGTTTTTT.

This CDR3 is CAWTIGTSGSSYEQYF. DNA for the CDR3: TGTGCCTGGACTATAGGTACTAGCGGGTCCTCCTACGAGCAGTACTTC. This chain joins TRBV30 and TRBJ2-7, with 9 nucleotides matching TRBD2. CDR1 GTSNPN and CDR2 SVGIG come from the germline V gene (reference sequence). This CDR3 comprises 16 residues. V was clipped by 4 bases and J by 0 bases; unmatched bases: 10.

In this sample, this clone turned up a few times. The rearrangement uses TRBV18 and TRBJ1-2; D unresolved. The CDR3 has 13 residues. In germline, CDR1 is KGHSH, CDR2 LQKENI. Trimming pared 3 bases from V and 6 bases from J, leaving 11 bases between. CDR3 coding DNA: TGTGCCAGCTCACCTTATCGGGAAGATGGCTACACCTTC. Protein: CASSPYREDGYTF.

The rearrangement joins TRBV4-3 to TRBJ1-5; 8 nucleotides align to TRBD1. The CDR3 contains 15 residues. J lost 1 base, V lost 4 bases, and 3 bases had no gene match. Germline-derived CDR1 and CDR2 are LGHNA and YSLEER. CDR3 DNA sequence: TGCGCCAGCAGCCTAGGGACAGGCAGCAATCAGCCCCAGCATTTT. Residues: CASSLGTGSNQPQHF.

The chain employs TRBV19 and TRBJ1-5, with D maybe TRBD1 (6 bases). Trimming removed 6 bases from V and 5 bases from J, with 14 bases in between. Germline V gene lookup returns CDR1 LNHDA and CDR2 SQIVND (reference sequence). The CDR3 has 14 amino acids. CDR3 DNA sequence: TGTGCCAGTAGCCGGCGGGGGGCGGATCAGCCCCAGCATTTT. Protein sequence: CASSRRGADQPQHF. The complete variable domain, with remaining parts taken from reference TRBV19 and TRBJ1-5, reads DGGITQSPKYLFRKEGQNVTLSCEQNLNHDAMYWYRQDPGQGLRLIYYSQIVNDFQKGDIAEGYSVSREKKESFPLTVTSAQKNPTAFYLCASSRRGADQPQHFGDGTRLSIL.

V is TRBV5-3 and J is TRBJ2-5; 8 nucleotides align to TRBD1. The J call is uncertain, as TRBJ2-7 better fits the DNA end. TRBV5-3 is recorded as an ORF, its role being uncertain. The CDR3 has 14 residues. The CDR3 coding sequence is TGTGCCAGAAGCGTCGACAGGGGCTCCTACGAGCAGTACTTC. It translates to CARSVDRGSYEQYF.

The chain employs TRBV5-1 and TRBJ1-2; D perhaps matches TRBD1 (6 bases). V lost 3 bases and J lost 2, with 20 bases in between. The CDR3 is made up of 17 amino acids. Germline assignment: CDR1 SGHRS and CDR2 YFSETQ. Written as DNA, the CDR3 is TGCGCCAGCAGCTCGGGGACACTCGGTAGGGGCAACTATGGCTACACCTTC. Its translation is CASSSGTLGRGNYGYTF.

The chain combines TRBV7-3 with TRBJ2-7; 9 nucleotides align to TRBD1. Trimming at V came to 5 bases and at J to 3 bases, leaving 11 bases not matched to a gene. Germline CDR1 SGHTA, CDR2 FQGTGA. CDR3 length: 16 residues. CDR3 bases: TGTGCCAGCAGCCCGGAGTGGGACAGGGCATACTACGAGCAGTACTTC. It yields the protein CASSPEWDRAYYEQYF.

The rearrangement uses TRBV28 and TRBJ2-7; D perhaps matches TRBD1 (6 bases). This CDR3 has 17 residues. Trimming shortened V by 4 bases and J by 1 base, and 20 bases separated the two germline ends. Germline CDR1 and CDR2: MDHEN and SYDVKM. The CDR3 loop is CASSSGTLRGISYEQYF. DNA of the CDR3: TGTGCCAGCAGTTCGGGGACCCTGAGGGGGATTTCCTACGAGCAGTACTTC.